This T cell receptor beta chain derives from a study of T cell responses to AZD1222 COVID-19 vaccine. Study context: Second doses were pooled across both intervals (about 4 or about 12 weeks).

Trimming took 7 bases from V and 7 from J, leaving 19 bases between them. Germline CDR1 and CDR2: SQVTM and ANQGSEA. There are 13 residues in the CDR3. The data were produced by immunoSEQ multiplex PCR, yet TCRdb's version contains in-frame clones alone and is incomplete. This sample has under 140,000 clones, with around 90% found just once. Points from the study as a whole: The span of vaccine-associated CD4 TCRs extended across spike, with dominance at 160-218 and 743-854. Researchers took repertoire samples only after the peak T cell response had come.

Regarding this clone: What it recognizes is unknown.

Sequenced here: peripheral blood, sampled on day 0 of AZD1222 vaccination. The chain recombines TRBV29-1 with TRBJ1-2; the D is unclear. The TCR comes from an adult in good health. The CDR3 sequence is CSAPTIGGFGYTF. CDR3 sequence (DNA): TGCAGCGCCCCCACAATCGGAGGGTTTGGCTACACCTTC.